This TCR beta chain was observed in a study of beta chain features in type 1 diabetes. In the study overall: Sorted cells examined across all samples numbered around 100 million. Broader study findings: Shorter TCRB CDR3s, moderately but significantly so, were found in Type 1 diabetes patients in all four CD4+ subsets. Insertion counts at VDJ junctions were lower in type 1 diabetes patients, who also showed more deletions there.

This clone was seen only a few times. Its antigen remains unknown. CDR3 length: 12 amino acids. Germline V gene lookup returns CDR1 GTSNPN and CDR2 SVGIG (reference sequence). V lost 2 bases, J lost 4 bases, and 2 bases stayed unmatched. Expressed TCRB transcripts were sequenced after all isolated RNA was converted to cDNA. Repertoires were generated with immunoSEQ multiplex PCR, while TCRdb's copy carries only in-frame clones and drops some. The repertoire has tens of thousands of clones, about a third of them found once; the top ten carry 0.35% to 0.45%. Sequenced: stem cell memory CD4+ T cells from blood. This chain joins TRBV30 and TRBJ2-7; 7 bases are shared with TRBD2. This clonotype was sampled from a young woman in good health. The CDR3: CAWSWGGYEQYF. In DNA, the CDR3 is TGTGCCTGGAGTTGGGGAGGGTACGAGCAGTACTTC.